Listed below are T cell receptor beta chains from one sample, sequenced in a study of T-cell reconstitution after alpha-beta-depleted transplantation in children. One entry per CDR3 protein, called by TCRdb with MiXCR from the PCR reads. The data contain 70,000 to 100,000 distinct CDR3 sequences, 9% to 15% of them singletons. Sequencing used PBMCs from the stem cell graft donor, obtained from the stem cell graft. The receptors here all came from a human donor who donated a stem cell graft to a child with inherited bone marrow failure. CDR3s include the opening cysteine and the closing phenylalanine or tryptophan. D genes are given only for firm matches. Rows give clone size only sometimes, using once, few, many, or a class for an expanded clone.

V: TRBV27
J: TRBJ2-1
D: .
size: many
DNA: TGTGCCAGCAGTTTATCGGTGGCTCCCTACAATGAGCAGTTCTTC
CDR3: CASSLSVAPYNEQFF

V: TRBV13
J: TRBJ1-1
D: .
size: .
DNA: TGTGCCAGCAGCTTGTCGCACACTGAAGCTTTCTTT
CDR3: CASSLSHTEAFF

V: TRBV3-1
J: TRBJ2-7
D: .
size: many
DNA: TGTGCCAGCAGCCAAGATCTCCAATACGAGCAGTACTTC
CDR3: CASSQDLQYEQYF

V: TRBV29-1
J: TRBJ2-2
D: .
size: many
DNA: TGCAGCGTTGTGGGGGACACCGGGGAGCTGTTTTTT
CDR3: CSVVGDTGELFF

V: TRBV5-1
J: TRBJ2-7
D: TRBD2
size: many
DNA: TGCGCCAGCAGCTTGGTAGCGGGAGTCGCCTACGAGCAGTACTTC
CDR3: CASSLVAGVAYEQYF

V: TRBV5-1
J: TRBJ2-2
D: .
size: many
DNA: TGCGCCAGCAGCTTGGCGCCTACCGGGGAGCTGTTTTTT
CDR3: CASSLAPTGELFF

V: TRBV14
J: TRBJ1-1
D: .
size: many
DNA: TGTGCCAGCAGCCCTGAGGTTGGTCCGGTAGAAGCTTTCTTT
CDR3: CASSPEVGPVEAFF

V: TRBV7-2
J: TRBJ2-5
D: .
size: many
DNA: TGTGCCAGCAGCTTAGTGGCAGTTCAAGAGACCCAGTACTTC
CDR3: CASSLVAVQETQYF

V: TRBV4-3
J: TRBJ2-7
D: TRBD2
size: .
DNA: TGCGCCAGCAGCCAAGACCCCTCGGCGGGTGCGGGAGGGGACCACGAGCAGTACTTC
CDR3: CASSQDPSAGAGGDHEQYF

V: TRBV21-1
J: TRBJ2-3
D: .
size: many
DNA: TGTGCCAGCAGCAGGCGCTTAACCGGGACTAGCCCTAGCACAGATACGCAGTATTTT
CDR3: CASSRRLTGTSPSTDTQYF

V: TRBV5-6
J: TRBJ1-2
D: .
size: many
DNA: TGTGCCAGCAGCTTGGGACAGCTCGGGGATGGCTACACCTTC
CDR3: CASSLGQLGDGYTF

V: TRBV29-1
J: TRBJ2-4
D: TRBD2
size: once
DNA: TGCAGCGCCTCGCCCTACGGGAGGGCTGGAAACATTCAGTACTTC
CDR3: CSASPYGRAGNIQYF

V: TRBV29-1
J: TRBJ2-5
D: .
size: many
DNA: TGCAGCGTTGAAGCGGGAGCCCTCCAAGAGACCCAGTACTTC
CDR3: CSVEAGALQETQYF

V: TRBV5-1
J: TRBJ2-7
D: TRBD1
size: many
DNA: TGCGCCAGCAGCTTGTCGGCAGGGGGCTGGGACGAGCAGTACTTC
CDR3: CASSLSAGGWDEQYF